The 13 T cell receptor beta chains below all came from one sample that was sequenced in a study of TIL therapy for anti-PD-1-resistant metastatic lung cancer. The libraries were made with immunoSEQ v3. Data came from immunoSEQ multiplex PCR; TCRdb stores just in-frame clones and leaves some out. The sample holds 12,000 or so clones, less than 75% seen once. The time point denotes: pre-treatment sample, taken before nivolumab and TIL therapy. Most excised metastases sampled were pleural nodules or supraclavicular lymph nodes. Sequencing used tumor tissue, obtained at baseline. These receptors were obtained from a person aged 25 to 80 with non-small cell lung cancer.

The chain carries TRBV4-1 and TRBJ1-1, with 7 bases fitting TRBD1. CDR3 length: 14 residues. The ends lost 0 bases at V and 4 bases at J; junction bases unmatched: 2. Germline CDR1 and CDR2: MGHRA and YSYEKL. The CDR3 nucleotides read TGCGCCAGCAGCCAAGACAGGGGGGGCACTGAAGCTTTCTTT. Amino acid sequence: CASSQDRGGTEAFF.

This clone is labeled as medium-sized. The V gene is TRBV19, the J gene TRBJ1-6; unclear D gene. The V and J ends lost 5 bases and 7 bases respectively, with 12 bases between them. The germline V gene encodes CDR1 LNHDA and CDR2 SQIVND (reference sequence). The CDR3 covers 14 residues. This CDR3 reads CASSVQALNSPLHF. The CDR3 region has the DNA TGTGCCAGTAGTGTCCAAGCTCTAAATTCACCCCTCCACTTT.

CDR3 nucleotide sequence: TGTGCCAGCAGTTTATCAGATACGCAGTATTTT. It codes for CASSLSDTQYF. The chain has TRBV12-3 or TRBV12-4 and TRBJ2-3; no clear D. Trimming took off 2 bases at V and 4 bases at J, with 1 base between the two ends. The CDR3 has 11 residues.

V is TRBV5-1 and J is TRBJ2-7; TRBD2 matches 12 bases. V was pared by 4 bases and J by 0 bases, with 5 bases of the junction left unmatched. The CDR3 runs to 16 residues. From germline, CDR1 is SGHRS and CDR2 YFSETQ. CDR3 protein: CASSPTLAGGSYEQYF. As DNA, the CDR3 is TGCGCCAGCAGCCCCACACTAGCGGGAGGCTCCTACGAGCAGTACTTC. The full variable domain, with the rest looked up from reference TRBV5-1 and TRBJ2-7, is KAGVTQTPRYLIKTRGQQVTLSCSPISGHRSVSWYQQTPGQGLQFLFEYFSETQRNKGNFPGRFSGRQFSNSRSEMNVSTLELGDSALYLCASSPTLAGGSYEQYFGPGTRLTVT.

In DNA form, the CDR3 reads TGTGCCAGCAGCTCGGGGATAAGAGCTTTCTTT. It is translated as CASSSGIRAFF. The V gene is TRBV11-2, the J gene TRBJ1-1; unclear D gene. This CDR3 is 11 amino acids long. CDR1 is SGHAT and CDR2 is FQNNGV in the germline V gene. Trimming took 4 bases from V and 10 from J, leaving 10 bases between them.

The chain employs TRBV20-1 and TRBJ2-5; 12 bases align to TRBD2. The germline V gene encodes CDR1 DFQATT and CDR2 SNEGSKA (reference sequence). V lost 6 bases and J lost 4; bases outside the gene matches: 6. There are 14 residues in the CDR3. The CDR3 is CSASGLAGLETQYF. The CDR3 DNA sequence: TGCAGTGCCAGTGGACTAGCGGGACTAGAGACCCAGTACTTC.

The chain employs TRBV2 and TRBJ1-2; D is undetermined. Germline CDR1 and CDR2: SNHLY and FYNNEI. This CDR3 contains 13 residues. Trimming removed 3 bases from V and 8 bases from J, with 13 bases in between. The chain's CDR3 is CASSEEAVGGYTF. CDR3 in DNA: TGTGCCAGCAGTGAGGAGGCAGTAGGCGGCTACACCTTC.

This clone has just a few counts. This chain joins TRBV7-2 and TRBJ1-2, with 10 bases that match TRBD1. Per germline, CDR1 SGHTA and CDR2 FQGNSA. The V gene end was trimmed by 2 bases and the J gene end by 0 bases; junction bases not matched to a gene: 9. This CDR3 contains 18 residues. For the CDR3, the DNA is TGTGCCAGCAGCTTAATGGGCCGGACAGGGGGAGCTAACTATGGCTACACCTTC. Protein product: CASSLMGRTGGANYGYTF.

This rearrangement joins TRBV18 to TRBJ2-3; 9 bases align to TRBD1. The CDR3 consists of 14 residues. V was pared by 5 bases and J by 5 bases, with 5 bases of the junction left unmatched. Looked up from germline, CDR1 is KGHSH and CDR2 is LQKENI. Here the CDR3 reads CASSIQGAEDTQYF. CDR3 in DNA: TGTGCCAGCTCAATACAGGGGGCAGAAGATACGCAGTATTTT.

This clone occurred once. V and J are TRBV19 and TRBJ2-3, with 9 bases fitting TRBD2. V dropped 5 bases and J dropped 8; count of bases not matched to a gene: 11. Germline V CDR1 and CDR2: LNHDA, SQIVND (reference sequence). The CDR3 totals 15 residues. CDR3 coding DNA: TGTGCCAGTAGTGGCGGGGGGGCGAGTTCAGGTACGCAGTATTTT. Residues: CASSGGGASSGTQYF.

The chain recombines TRBV6-5 with TRBJ1-2; a possible D gene is TRBD1 (5 bases). This CDR3 is built from 15 residues. The germline V gene has CDR1 MNHEY and CDR2 SVGAGI. The V end was cut by 6 bases, the J end by 7 bases, with 21 bases between. DNA of the CDR3: TGTGCCAGCAGCCCGGCGGGGCGGTTGGGGCTTGGCTACACCTTC. This gives the protein CASSPAGRLGLGYTF.

This sequence joins TRBV18 and TRBJ1-1; D is perhaps TRBD1 (5 bases). The CDR3 is 14 amino acids. Germline-derived CDR1 and CDR2 are KGHSH and LQKENI. V lost 3 bases, J lost 1 base, and 9 bases lay in between. CDR3 protein: CASSPFGANTEAFF. DNA of the CDR3: TGTGCCAGCTCACCGTTCGGGGCGAACACTGAAGCTTTCTTT.

V usage is TRBV2 and J usage is TRBJ2-7; D gene uncertain. The V end lost 3 bases, the J end lost 4 bases, and 4 bases lay between the germline ends. The V gene's germline CDR1 is SNHLY and CDR2 FYNNEI. The CDR3 runs to 11 residues. Written as DNA, the CDR3 is TGTGCCAGCAGTGAGGTGTACGAGCAGTACTTC. This translates into CASSEVYEQYF. Using reference TRBV2 and TRBJ2-7 for the parts outside the CDR3, the full variable domain is EPEVTQTPSHQVTQMGQEVILRCVPISNHLYFYWYRQILGQKVEFLVSFYNNEISEKSEIFDDQFSVERPDGSNFTLKIRSTKLEDSAMYFCASSEVYEQYFGPGTRLTVT.